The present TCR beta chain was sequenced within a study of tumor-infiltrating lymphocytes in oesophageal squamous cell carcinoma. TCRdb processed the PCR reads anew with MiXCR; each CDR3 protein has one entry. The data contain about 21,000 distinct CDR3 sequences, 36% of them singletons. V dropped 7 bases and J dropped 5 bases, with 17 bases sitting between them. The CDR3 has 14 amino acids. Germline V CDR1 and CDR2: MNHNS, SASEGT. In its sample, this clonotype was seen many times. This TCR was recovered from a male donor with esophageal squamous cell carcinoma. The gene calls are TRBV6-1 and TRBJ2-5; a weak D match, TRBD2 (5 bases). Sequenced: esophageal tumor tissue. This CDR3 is CASTYEGSGETQYF. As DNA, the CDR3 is TGTGCCAGCACCTACGAGGGATCCGGGGAGACCCAGTACTTC.